This TCR beta chain was obtained from a study of T cell repertoires in aging, cancer and after chemotherapy. In the study overall: Millions of TCR reads made up the full dataset. General observations from the study: Across the chemotherapy interval, each cancer cohort showed higher median generation probability, suggesting thymic rebound. Untreated cancer patients had significantly lower blood TCR diversity than age-matched healthy donors.

Germline V CDR1 and CDR2: SGHDT, YYEEEE. The CDR3 is made up of 18 amino acids. After removal of 1 base from V and 8 bases from J, the junction contained 21 bases not matched to a gene. A mixed TRB-A/B primer pool amplified rearranged TRB by multiplex touch-down PCR. One entry per CDR3 protein, called by TCRdb with MiXCR from the multiplex PCR reads. This sample has over a thousand distinct CDR3 sequences, with about 20% found just once. Amplification of TCR beta used genomic DNA extracted from peripheral blood. In the case of this clonotype: What it binds is not known.

The V and J genes are TRBV5-6 and TRBJ2-7, with TRBD2 matching over 7 bases. The clonotype was recovered from a human donor with a solid tumor. Sequencing was done on a sample of blood. In DNA form, the CDR3 reads TGTGCCAGCAGCTTGAAGAGGGGCGGGAGACGTGTGATCCACAAGCAGTACTTC. Translation: CASSLKRGGRRVIHKQYF.